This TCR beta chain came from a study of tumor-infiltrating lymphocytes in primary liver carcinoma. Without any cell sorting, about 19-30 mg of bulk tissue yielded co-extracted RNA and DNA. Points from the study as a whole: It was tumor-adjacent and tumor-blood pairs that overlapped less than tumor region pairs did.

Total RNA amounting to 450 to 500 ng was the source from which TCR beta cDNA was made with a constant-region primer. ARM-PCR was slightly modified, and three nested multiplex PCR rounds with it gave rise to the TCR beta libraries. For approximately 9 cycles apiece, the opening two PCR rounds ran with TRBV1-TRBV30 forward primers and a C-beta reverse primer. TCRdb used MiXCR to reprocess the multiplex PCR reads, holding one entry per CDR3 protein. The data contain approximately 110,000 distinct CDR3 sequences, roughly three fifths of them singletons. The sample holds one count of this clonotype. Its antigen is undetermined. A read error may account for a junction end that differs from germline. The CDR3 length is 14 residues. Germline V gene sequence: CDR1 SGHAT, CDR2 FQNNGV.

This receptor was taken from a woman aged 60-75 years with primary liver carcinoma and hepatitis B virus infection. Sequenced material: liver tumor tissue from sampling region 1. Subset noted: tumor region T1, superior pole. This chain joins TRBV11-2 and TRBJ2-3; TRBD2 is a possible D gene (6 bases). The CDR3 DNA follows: TGTGCCAGTAGCTTCTCTAGCGCCCGGGATACGCTGTATTTT. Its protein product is CASSFSSARDTLYF.